Given below is one TCR beta chain in context. The same CDR3 arises from other DNA sequences in this sample as well. The data stem from a study of shared clonotypes between healthy human individuals. Method: immunoSEQ multiplex PCR; TCRdb's copy keeps in-frame clones and lacks some. The profile shows 1.4 million to 1.5 million clones, around 97% of them singletons. The V gene's germline CDR1 is SGHRS and CDR2 YFSETQ. The V end was cut by 4 bases, the J end by 2 bases, with 14 bases between. The CDR3 sequence is 15 residues long. The receptor was isolated from a man between 25 and 39 years old in good health. This rearrangement joins TRBV5-1 to TRBJ2-3; D remains unclear. Sequencing was carried out using naive CD4+ T cells sorted from blood. Subset defined: CD45RA+ positively selected. The CDR3 loop is CASSLRSGNTDTQYF. The CDR3 region has the DNA TGCGCCAGCAGCCTCCGGTCAGGAAACACAGATACGCAGTATTTT.